This TCR beta chain was found in a study of T cell responses to AZD1222 COVID-19 vaccine. Some clones are missing from TCRdb's copy, which holds only in-frame ones; the method was immunoSEQ multiplex PCR. The sample consists of roughly 150,000 clones, roughly 90% of them appearing once. Germline V gene sequence: CDR1 MNHEY, CDR2 SVGAGI. With 9 bases removed from V and 5 bases from J, the gap between germline ends came to 17 bases. The CDR3 consists of 14 residues. The J gene is TRBJ1-5, the V gene TRBV6-5; D is perhaps TRBD1 (5 bases). The starting material was peripheral blood, obtained on day 0 of AZD1222 vaccination. The sequence was obtained from an adult in good health. CDR3 sequence reads: CASARGGSDQPQHF. In nucleotides, the CDR3 is TGTGCCAGTGCCCGGGGGGGGTCAGATCAGCCCCAGCATTTT.